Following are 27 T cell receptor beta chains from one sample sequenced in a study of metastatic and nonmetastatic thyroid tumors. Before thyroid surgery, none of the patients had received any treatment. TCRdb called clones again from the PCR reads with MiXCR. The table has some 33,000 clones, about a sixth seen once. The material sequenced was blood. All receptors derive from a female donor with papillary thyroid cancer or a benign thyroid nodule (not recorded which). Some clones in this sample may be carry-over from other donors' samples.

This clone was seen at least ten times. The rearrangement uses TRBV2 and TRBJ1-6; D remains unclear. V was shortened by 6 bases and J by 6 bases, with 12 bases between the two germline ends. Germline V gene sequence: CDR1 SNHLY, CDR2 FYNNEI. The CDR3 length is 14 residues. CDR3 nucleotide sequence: TGTGCCAGCAGCTGGGCACGGAGTAATTCACCCCTCCACTTT. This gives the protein CASSWARSNSPLHF.

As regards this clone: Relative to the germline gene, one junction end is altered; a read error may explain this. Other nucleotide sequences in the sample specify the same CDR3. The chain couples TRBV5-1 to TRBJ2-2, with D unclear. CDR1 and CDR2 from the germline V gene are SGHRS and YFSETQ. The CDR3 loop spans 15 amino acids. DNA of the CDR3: TGCGCCAGCAGCGAAGTAGGTATTGACACTGGGGAGCTGTTTTTT. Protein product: CASSEVGIDTGELFF.

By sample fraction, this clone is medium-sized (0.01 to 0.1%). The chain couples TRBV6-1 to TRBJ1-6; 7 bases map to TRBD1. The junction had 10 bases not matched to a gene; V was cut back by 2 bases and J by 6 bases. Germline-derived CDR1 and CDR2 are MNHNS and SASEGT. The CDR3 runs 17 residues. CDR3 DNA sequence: TGTGCCAGCAGTGAAACTCCCGGACAGGACCCTAATTCACCCCTCCACTTT. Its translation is CASSETPGQDPNSPLHF.

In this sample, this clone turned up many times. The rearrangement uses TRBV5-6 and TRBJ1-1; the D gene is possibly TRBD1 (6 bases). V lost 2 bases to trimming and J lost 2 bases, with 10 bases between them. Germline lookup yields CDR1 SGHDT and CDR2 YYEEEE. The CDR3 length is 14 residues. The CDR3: CASSFTGSNTEAFF. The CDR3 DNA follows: TGTGCCAGCAGCTTCACAGGGTCCAACACTGAAGCTTTCTTT. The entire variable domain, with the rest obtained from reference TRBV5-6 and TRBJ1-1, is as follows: DAGVTQSPTHLIKTRGQQVTLRCSPKSGHDTVSWYQQALGQGPQFIFQYYEEEERQRGNFPDRFSGHQFPNYSSELNVNALLLGDSALYLCASSFTGSNTEAFFGQGTRLTVV.

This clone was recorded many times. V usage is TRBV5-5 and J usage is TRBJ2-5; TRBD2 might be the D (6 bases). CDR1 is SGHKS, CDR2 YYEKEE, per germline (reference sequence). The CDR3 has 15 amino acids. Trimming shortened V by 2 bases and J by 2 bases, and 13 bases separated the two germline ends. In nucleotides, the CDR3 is TGTGCCAGCAGCTTCTACCCGGGGGATCAAGAGACCCAGTACTTC. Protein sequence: CASSFYPGDQETQYF.

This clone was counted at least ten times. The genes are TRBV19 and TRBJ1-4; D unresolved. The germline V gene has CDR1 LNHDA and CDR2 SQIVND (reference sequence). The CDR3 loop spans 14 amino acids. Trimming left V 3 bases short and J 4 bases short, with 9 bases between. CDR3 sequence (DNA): TGTGCCAGTAGTATCTCGGTTTATAATGAAAAACTGTTTTTT. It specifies CASSISVYNEKLFF.

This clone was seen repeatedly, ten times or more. CDR3 sequence reads: CSARGAGEGVLYEQYF. CDR3 DNA sequence: TGCAGTGCTAGAGGGGCCGGGGAGGGCGTTCTTTACGAGCAGTACTTC. The genes are TRBV20-1 and TRBJ2-7, with 7 bases aligning to TRBD2. The J segment lost 4 bases and the V segment lost 1 base, leaving 13 bases of the junction unmatched. The CDR3 has 16 amino acids. Germline V gene sequence: CDR1 DFQATT, CDR2 SNEGSKA (reference sequence).

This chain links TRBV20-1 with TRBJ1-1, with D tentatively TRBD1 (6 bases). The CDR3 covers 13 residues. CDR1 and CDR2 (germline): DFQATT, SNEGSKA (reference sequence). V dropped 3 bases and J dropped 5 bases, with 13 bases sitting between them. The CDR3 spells CSASQQGWTEAFF. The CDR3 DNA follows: TGCAGTGCTAGTCAACAGGGATGGACTGAAGCTTTCTTT.

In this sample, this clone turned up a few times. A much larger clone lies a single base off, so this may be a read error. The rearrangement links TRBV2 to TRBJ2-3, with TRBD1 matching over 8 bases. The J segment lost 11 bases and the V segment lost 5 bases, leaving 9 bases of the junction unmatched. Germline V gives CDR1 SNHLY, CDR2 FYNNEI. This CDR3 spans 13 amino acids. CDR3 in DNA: TGTGCCAGCAGTCGTATACAGGGGGTCCTGCAGTATTTT. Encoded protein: CASSRIQGVLQYF.

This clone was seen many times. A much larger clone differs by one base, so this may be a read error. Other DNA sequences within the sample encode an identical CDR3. CDR3: CASSLQAGAPQFF. CDR3 DNA: TGCGCCAGCAGCTTACAAGCGGGAGCCCCACAGTTCTTC. V usage is TRBV5-1 and J usage is TRBJ2-1; 8 bases are a match to TRBD2. Germline CDR1 SGHRS, CDR2 YFSETQ. The trim removed 2 bases at V and 13 bases at J, leaving 8 bases unmatched. The CDR3 sequence is 13 residues long. Supplemented by reference TRBV5-1 and TRBJ2-1, the full variable domain reads KAGVTQTPRYLIKTRGQQVTLSCSPISGHRSVSWYQQTPGQGLQFLFEYFSETQRNKGNFPGRFSGRQFSNSRSEMNVSTLELGDSALYLCASSLQAGAPQFFGPGTRLTVL.

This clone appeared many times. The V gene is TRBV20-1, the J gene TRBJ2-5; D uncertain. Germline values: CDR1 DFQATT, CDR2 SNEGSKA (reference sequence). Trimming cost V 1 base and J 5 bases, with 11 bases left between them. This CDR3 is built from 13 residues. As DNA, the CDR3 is TGCAGTGCTAGAGCCCCCCTATCGGAGACCCAGTACTTC. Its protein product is CSARAPLSETQYF.

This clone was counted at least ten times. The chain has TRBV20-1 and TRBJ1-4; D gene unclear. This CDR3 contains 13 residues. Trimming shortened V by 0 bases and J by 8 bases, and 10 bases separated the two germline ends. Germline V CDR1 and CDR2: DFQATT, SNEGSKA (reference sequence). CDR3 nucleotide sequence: TGCAGTGCTAGAGATTTCCAGGAAGAAAAACTGTTTTTT. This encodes CSARDFQEEKLFF.

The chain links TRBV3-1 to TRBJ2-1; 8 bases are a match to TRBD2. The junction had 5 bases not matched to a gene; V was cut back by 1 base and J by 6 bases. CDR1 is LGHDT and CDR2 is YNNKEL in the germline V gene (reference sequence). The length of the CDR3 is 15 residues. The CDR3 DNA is TGTGCCAGCAGCCAAGTTTTTAGCGGGATCAATGAGCAGTTCTTC. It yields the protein CASSQVFSGINEQFF.

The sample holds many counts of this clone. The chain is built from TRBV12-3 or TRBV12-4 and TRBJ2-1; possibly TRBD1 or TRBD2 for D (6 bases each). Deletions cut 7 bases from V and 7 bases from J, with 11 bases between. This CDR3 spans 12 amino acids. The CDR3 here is CASTLGGNEQFF. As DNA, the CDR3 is TGTGCCAGCACCTTAGGGGGGAATGAGCAGTTCTTC.

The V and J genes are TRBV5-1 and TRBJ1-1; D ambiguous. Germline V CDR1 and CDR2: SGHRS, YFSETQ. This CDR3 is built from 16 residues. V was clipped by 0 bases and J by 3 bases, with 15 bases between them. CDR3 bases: TGCGCCAGCAGCTTGGATCCTGGGTATCTGTACACTGAAGCTTTCTTT. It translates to CASSLDPGYLYTEAFF.

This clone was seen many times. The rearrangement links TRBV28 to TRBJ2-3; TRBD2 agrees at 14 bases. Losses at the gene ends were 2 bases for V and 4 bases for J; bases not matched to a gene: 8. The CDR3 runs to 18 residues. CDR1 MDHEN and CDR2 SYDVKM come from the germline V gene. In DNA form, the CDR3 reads TGTGCCAGCAGTTTACCCCGACTAGCGGGAGGGTTGGCAGATACGCAGTATTTT. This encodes CASSLPRLAGGLADTQYF.

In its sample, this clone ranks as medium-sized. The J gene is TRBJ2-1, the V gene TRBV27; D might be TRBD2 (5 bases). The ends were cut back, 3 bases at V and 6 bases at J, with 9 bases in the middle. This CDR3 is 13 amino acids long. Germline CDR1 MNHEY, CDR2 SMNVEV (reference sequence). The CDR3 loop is CASSFNSVNEQFF. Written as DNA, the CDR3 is TGTGCCAGCAGTTTTAATAGCGTCAATGAGCAGTTCTTC.

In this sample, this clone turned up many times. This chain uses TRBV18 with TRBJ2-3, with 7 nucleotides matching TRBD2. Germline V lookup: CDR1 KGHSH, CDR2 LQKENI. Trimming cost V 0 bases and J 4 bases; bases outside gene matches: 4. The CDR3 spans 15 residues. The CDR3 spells CASSPPGGSADTQYF. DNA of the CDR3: TGTGCCAGCTCACCACCGGGCGGGAGCGCAGATACGCAGTATTTT.

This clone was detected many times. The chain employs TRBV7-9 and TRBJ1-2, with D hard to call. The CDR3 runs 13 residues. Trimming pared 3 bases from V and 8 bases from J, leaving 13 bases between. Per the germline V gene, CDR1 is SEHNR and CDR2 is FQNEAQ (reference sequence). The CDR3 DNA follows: TGTGCCAGCAGCTTCGGACTCCTGGGGGGCTACACCTTC. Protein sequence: CASSFGLLGGYTF.

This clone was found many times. CDR3 sequence: CASSSSAGGYNEQFF. For the CDR3, the DNA is TGTGCCAGCAGCAGCAGCGCCGGGGGTTACAATGAGCAGTTCTTC. This chain links TRBV7-2 with TRBJ2-1, with a possible D match to TRBD2 (6 bases). The CDR3 length is 15 residues. The V and J ends lost 5 bases and 4 bases respectively, with 15 bases between them. Germline loops: CDR1 SGHTA, CDR2 FQGNSA.

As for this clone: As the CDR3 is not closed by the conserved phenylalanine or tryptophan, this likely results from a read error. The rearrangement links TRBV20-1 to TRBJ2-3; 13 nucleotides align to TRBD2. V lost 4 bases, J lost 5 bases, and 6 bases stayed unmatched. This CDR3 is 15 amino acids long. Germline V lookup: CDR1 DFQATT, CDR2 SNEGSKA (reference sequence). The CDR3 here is CSAITSGGARDTQYL. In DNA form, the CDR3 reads TGCAGTGCTATAACTAGCGGGGGGGCAAGAGATACGCAGTATCTT.

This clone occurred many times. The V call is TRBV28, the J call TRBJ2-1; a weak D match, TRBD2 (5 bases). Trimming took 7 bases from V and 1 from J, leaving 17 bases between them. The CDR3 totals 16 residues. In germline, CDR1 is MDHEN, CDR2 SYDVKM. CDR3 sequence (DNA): TGTGCCAGCACCCTTGGTTGGGAGCGATCCTACAATGAGCAGTTCTTC. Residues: CASTLGWERSYNEQFF.

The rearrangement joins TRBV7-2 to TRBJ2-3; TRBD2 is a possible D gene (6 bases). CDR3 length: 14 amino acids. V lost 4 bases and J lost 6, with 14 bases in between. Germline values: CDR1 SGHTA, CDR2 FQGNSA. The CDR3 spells CASSSEGREDTQYF. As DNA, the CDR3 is TGTGCCAGCAGCTCGGAGGGACGGGAGGATACGCAGTATTTT.

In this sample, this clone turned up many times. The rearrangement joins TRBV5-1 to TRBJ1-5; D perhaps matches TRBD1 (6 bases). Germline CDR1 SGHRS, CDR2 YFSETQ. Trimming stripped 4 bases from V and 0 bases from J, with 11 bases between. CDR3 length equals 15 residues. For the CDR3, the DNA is TGCGCCAGCAGCCCCAGGGGTGATAGCAATCAGCCCCAGCATTTT. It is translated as CASSPRGDSNQPQHF.

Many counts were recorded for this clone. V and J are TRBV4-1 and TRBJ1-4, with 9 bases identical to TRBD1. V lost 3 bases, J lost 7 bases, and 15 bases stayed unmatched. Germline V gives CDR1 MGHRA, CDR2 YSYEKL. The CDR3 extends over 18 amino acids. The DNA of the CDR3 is TGCGCCAGCAGCCAGCTAGGACAGGGGAGGGGGGTCGGTGAAAAACTGTTTTTT. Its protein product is CASSQLGQGRGVGEKLFF.

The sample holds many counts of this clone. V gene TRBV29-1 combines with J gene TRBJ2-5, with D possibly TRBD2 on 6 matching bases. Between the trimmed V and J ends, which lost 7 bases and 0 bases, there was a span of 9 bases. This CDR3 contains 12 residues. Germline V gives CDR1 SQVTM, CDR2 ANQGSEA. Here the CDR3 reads CSGGGNQETQYF. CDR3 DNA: TGCAGCGGTGGGGGGAACCAAGAGACCCAGTACTTC.

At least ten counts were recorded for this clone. The CDR3 is CASSAGGEKETQYF. The CDR3 DNA reads as TGTGCCAGCAGCGCGGGGGGGGAAAAAGAGACCCAGTACTTC. The chain carries TRBV9 and TRBJ2-5; 8 positions match TRBD2. Trimming at V came to 3 bases and at J to 3 bases, leaving 4 bases not matched to a gene. Germline CDR1 reads SGDLS; CDR2 reads YYNGEE. The CDR3 has 14 residues.